This TCR beta chain is drawn from a study of blood T cell repertoires in COVID-19. Overall study context: Italy, Spain and the United States were the sources of the convalescent and acute COVID-19 samples.

In the authors' methods: Amplification with reference gene primers provided the estimates of nucleated cell counts. Clones were sequenced by immunoSEQ multiplex PCR, and TCRdb holds only the in-frame ones, with some missing. That table supplies the V and J calls and clone size; D and trimming were determined from the DNA. The sample contains over 300,000 clones, 65% to 90% of which appear only once. V lost 2 bases and J lost 2; bases outside the gene matches: 8. The CDR3 is 17 amino acids. Germline CDR1 and CDR2: SGDLS and YYNGEE. The sample consisted of peripheral blood. This TCR was recovered from a human donor in a cohort sampled during active COVID-19. The J gene is TRBJ2-5, the V gene TRBV9, with TRBD2 matching over 11 bases. CDR3 loop: CASSVGVSGGGQETQYF. The CDR3 DNA is TGTGCCAGCAGCGTCGGAGTTAGCGGGGGGGGTCAAGAGACCCAGTACTTC.